This entry features one TCR beta chain sequence. Its antigen has not been determined. No base-level quality is on record; no much larger clone is a single base apart. These data come from a study of shared clonotypes between healthy human individuals (dated by TCRdb to between 2020 and 2021). For the wider study: Two women and three men aged 18 to 49 years were included in the cohort. The study deeply sequenced blood TCR repertoires of 5 or 6 healthy adults to estimate repertoire size and the extent of clonotype sharing between individuals. To increase sequencing depth and limit assay-specific biases, TCR repertoire library preparation and sequencing were carried out by different laboratories using diverse techniques. Per donor, leukapheresis produced somewhere between about 0.8 and 9.5 billion PBMCs.

Healthy HIV-negative adults with no recently reported acute infections or vaccinations were included as donors. Only Caucasian adults living in Nashville, Tennessee, USA were represented among the donors. For unsorted samples, tens of millions of PBMCs were counted, and genomic DNA was extracted using the QIAamp DNA Blood Mini kit. After blood collection by leukapheresis, PBMCs were isolated using Ficoll-Histopaque density gradient centrifugation and then cryopreserved in the vapor phase of liquid nitrogen. Trimming costs V 3 bases and J 5 bases, and their ends lie 8 bases apart. From the cysteine up to the phenylalanine, the CDR3 has a length of 11 residues. Left in the record is the CDR3 DNA by itself, 33 bases read in frame from the first base. Taken from the germline V gene (reference sequence), the CDR1 and CDR2 loops are GTSNPN and SVGIG. Using the deep immunoSEQ assay, multiplex PCR amplified TCR CDR3 regions from genomic DNA. For each cell subset, the extracted genomic DNA was distributed evenly across all wells of several immunoSEQ 96-well plates, and each plate served as one replicate. For unsorted PBMC, approximately 310 ng genomic DNA, equal to 32,000 or so T cell genomes, was loaded into each replicate PCR. Genomic DNA from unsorted PBMC was sequenced over ten immunoSEQ deep assay plates. Purified libraries were quantified with a Qubit 3.0 fluorometer, sized on a Bioanalyzer 2100, and re-quantified with the KAPA Library Quantification kit. Every immunoSEQ 96-well plate was sequenced on a dedicated single-read 150-cycle Illumina NextSeq 550 flow cell. The original methods were these. Because the immunoSEQ output included only junctional sequences and no quality scores, the filtering could not be the same as the filtering used for full-length reads. Sequences were annotated with PyIR, a Python wrapper for IgBLAST v1.9, using IMGT germline references to assign V/J genes and CDR3. Any read was removed if the V/J assignment was weak (E-value above 1e-6), the CDR3 was missing, or the read contained stop codons, out-of-frame junctions, or ambiguous translated residues. A V3J clonotype was defined by an identical inferred V gene, J gene, and CDR3 amino acid sequence. Percentage overlap between repertoires was computed as shared unique clonotypes divided by the size of the smaller repertoire. Richness of each repertoire was evaluated using RTK rarefaction, the Chao1 estimator, and Recon v2.1 estimates of unobserved clonotypes. TCRdb took this table from immuneACCESS and kept in-frame rearrangements with V and J called. Such tables lack part of the clones; where checked against another copy, unresolved V genes explain under half of the gap, and the rest is unexplained. V, J and clone size reflect that table, while D and trimming were determined from the DNA. For this sample the table gives 450,000 to 600,000 clones, of which 79% were detected only once. The ten largest clonotypes hold under 15% of the sample.

Broader findings and caveats from the paper: Sampling was limited to blood, and TCR repertoires in tissue likely differ from TCR repertoires in blood. Because the study included a small number of donors, the genetic and exposure-history diversity represented was limited. Pairwise subsampling indicated that sequencing depth was expected to affect the degree of clonotype sharing among donors.

The sequence links TRBV30 to TRBJ2-7; there is no confident call for the D gene. The sequenced material came from PBMCs. This receptor was identified in a woman aged 40 to 50 in good health. Some clones in this sample may be carry-over from other donors' samples. CDR3 reads: CAWSTRHEQYF. The DNA is TGTGCCTGGAGCACCAGGCACGAGCAGTACTTC.